This T cell receptor beta chain was captured by sequencing in a study of blood T cell repertoires in COVID-19. Sequenced by immunoSEQ multiplex PCR; TCRdb stores in-frame clones only, minus some. Counted here are 130,000 to 150,000 clones, 70% to 90% occurring once; the ten biggest clones make up about 3%. The CDR3 consists of 16 residues. V lost 4 bases to trimming and J lost 5 bases; unmatched junction nucleotides: 6. Germline CDR1 and CDR2: MDHEN and SYDVKM. Sequencing input: peripheral blood. The TCR originated in a woman aged 40 to 49 with active or convalescent COVID-19. The chain has TRBV28 and TRBJ1-5, with 12 bases that match TRBD1. The CDR3: CASSSGTGGAHQPQHF. CDR3 nucleotide sequence: TGTGCCAGCAGTTCCGGGACAGGGGGCGCCCATCAGCCCCAGCATTTT.